Sequencing of this T cell receptor (beta chain) was carried out in a study of technical replicates of blood from a handful of donors. The CDR3 is 13 amino acids. Deletions cut 3 bases from V and 1 base from J, with 6 bases between. Germline V gives CDR1 LNHDA, CDR2 SQIVND (reference sequence). The data were produced by immunoSEQ multiplex PCR, yet TCRdb's version contains in-frame clones alone and is incomplete. The sample lists fewer than 110,000 clones, under 96% occurring once. This receptor was taken from a human donor in good health. The chain is built from TRBV19 and TRBJ1-1; maybe TRBD1 (5 bases). The source material was T cells isolated from PBMCs. The CDR3 DNA follows: TGTGCCAGTAGTATCACAGGGAACACTGAAGCTTTCTTT. It translates to CASSITGNTEAFF.